The source of this TCR beta chain is a study of blood T cell repertoires in COVID-19. Overall study: COVID-19 samples from acute and convalescent phases originated in the United States, Italy and Spain. T cells, B-cell-depleted T cells, or PBMCs provided the cDNA or gDNA that served as material.

Original analysis: Reference gene primer amplification yielded estimated nucleated cell counts. Some clones are missing from TCRdb's copy, which holds only in-frame ones; the method was immunoSEQ multiplex PCR. V and J calls and clone size are copied from that table; D and trimming were computed from the DNA. This sample has around 270,000 clones, with about 88% found just once. V lost 3 bases to trimming and J lost 0 bases, with 10 bases between them. The CDR3 totals 15 residues. Per the germline V gene, CDR1 is LNHDA and CDR2 is SQIVND (reference sequence). The V call is TRBV19, the J call TRBJ2-3, with TRBD2 as a possible D gene (6 bases). This TCR was recovered from a man aged 60 to 69 who had recovered from COVID-19. Source material: peripheral blood. The CDR3, as DNA: TGTGCCAGTAGTATGGCGGGGCGCAGCACAGATACGCAGTATTTT. Amino acids: CASSMAGRSTDTQYF. Supplemented by reference TRBV19 and TRBJ2-3, the full variable domain reads DGGITQSPKYLFRKEGQNVTLSCEQNLNHDAMYWYRQDPGQGLRLIYYSQIVNDFQKGDIAEGYSVSREKKESFPLTVTSAQKNPTAFYLCASSMAGRSTDTQYFGPGTRLTVL.